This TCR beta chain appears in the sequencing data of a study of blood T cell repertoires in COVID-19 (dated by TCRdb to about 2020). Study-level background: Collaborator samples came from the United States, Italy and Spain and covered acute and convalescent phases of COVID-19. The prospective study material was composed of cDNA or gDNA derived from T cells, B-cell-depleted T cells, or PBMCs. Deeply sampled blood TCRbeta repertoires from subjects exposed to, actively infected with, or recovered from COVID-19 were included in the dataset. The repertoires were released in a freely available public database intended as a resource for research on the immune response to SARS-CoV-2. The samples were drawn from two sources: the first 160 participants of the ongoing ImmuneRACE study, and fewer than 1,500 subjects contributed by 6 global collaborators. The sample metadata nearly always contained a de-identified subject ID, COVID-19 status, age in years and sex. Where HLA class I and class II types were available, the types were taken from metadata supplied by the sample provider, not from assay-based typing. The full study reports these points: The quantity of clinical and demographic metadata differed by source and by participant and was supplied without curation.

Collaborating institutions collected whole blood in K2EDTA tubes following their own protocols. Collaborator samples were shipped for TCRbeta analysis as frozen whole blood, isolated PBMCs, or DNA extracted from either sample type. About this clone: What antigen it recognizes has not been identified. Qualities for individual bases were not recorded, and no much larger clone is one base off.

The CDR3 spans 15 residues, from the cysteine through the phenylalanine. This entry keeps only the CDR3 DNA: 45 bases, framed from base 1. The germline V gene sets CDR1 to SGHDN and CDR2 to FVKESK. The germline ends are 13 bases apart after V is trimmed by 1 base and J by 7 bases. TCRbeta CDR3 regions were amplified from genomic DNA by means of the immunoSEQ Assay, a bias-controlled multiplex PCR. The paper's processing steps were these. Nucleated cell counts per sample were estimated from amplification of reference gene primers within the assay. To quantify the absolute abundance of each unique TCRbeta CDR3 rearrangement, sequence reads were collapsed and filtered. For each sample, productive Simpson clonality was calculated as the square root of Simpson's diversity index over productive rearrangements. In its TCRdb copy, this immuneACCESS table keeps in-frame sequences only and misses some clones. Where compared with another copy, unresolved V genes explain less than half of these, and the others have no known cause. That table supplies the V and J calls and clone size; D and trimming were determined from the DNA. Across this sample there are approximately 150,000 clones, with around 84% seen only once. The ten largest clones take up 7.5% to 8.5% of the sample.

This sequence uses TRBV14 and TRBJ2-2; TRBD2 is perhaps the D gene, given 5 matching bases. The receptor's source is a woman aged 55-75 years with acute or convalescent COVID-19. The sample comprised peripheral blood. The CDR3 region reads CASSQVGVLFGELFF. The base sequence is TGTGCCAGCAGCCAAGTGGGAGTCCTGTTCGGGGAGCTGTTTTTT.